These T cell receptor beta chains were read from a single sample in a study of shared clonotypes between healthy human individuals. Some clones are missing from TCRdb's copy, which holds only in-frame ones; the method was immunoSEQ multiplex PCR. Found here are around 650,000 clones, approximately 96% of them singletons; the top ten hold roughly 0.1%. Specimen: naive CD8+ T cells sorted from blood. The receptors come from a woman aged 30 to 39 in good health. Each CDR3 is given with its conserved first and last residue. A D gene is named only where the DNA matches it firmly. Clone size is not always given. Where it is, it says once, few, many or a class for expanded clones.

d_call: .
clone_size: .
j_call: TRBJ2-1
v_call: TRBV10-1
cdr3_nt: TGCGCCAGCAGTGTCCAGGGGGGCTACTACAATGAGCAGTTCTTC
cdr3_aa: CASSVQGGYYNEQFF

d_call: .
clone_size: .
j_call: TRBJ1-2
v_call: TRBV6-1
cdr3_nt: TGTGCCGGGCGATACGGGGGCGACTATGGCTACACCTTC
cdr3_aa: CAGRYGGDYGYTF

d_call: TRBD1
clone_size: few
j_call: TRBJ1-2
v_call: TRBV9
cdr3_nt: TGTGCCAGCAGCGGGTACAGGGGGCACAGCTATGGCTACACCTTC
cdr3_aa: CASSGYRGHSYGYTF

d_call: TRBD2
clone_size: once
j_call: TRBJ2-7
v_call: TRBV11-2
cdr3_nt: TGTGCCAGCAGCTTAGTTCTGGGACTAGCGGGATACGAGCAGTACTTC
cdr3_aa: CASSLVLGLAGYEQYF

d_call: .
clone_size: .
j_call: TRBJ1-3
v_call: TRBV28
cdr3_nt: TGTGCCAGCAGTTTGGGGGTCGGTGGAAACACCATATATTTT
cdr3_aa: CASSLGVGGNTIYF

d_call: .
clone_size: .
j_call: TRBJ2-3
v_call: TRBV7-9
cdr3_nt: TGTGCCAGCAGCATCTCGCCATCTACAGATACGCAGTATTTT
cdr3_aa: CASSISPSTDTQYF

d_call: TRBD1
clone_size: .
j_call: TRBJ1-5
v_call: TRBV27
cdr3_nt: TGTGCCAGCAAACAACAGGGGACTAGCAATCAGCCCCAGCATTTT
cdr3_aa: CASKQQGTSNQPQHF

d_call: .
clone_size: .
j_call: TRBJ1-1
v_call: TRBV2
cdr3_nt: TGTGCCAGCAGTGAGGGAGTTAACACTGAAGCTTTCTTT
cdr3_aa: CASSEGVNTEAFF

d_call: .
clone_size: .
j_call: TRBJ2-7
v_call: TRBV7-6
cdr3_nt: TGTGCCAGCAGCTTTGATGATCCCTACGAGCAGTACTTC
cdr3_aa: CASSFDDPYEQYF

d_call: .
clone_size: once
j_call: TRBJ2-2
v_call: TRBV9
cdr3_nt: TGTGCCAGCAGCCGCTACGGGGAGCTGTTTTTT
cdr3_aa: CASSRYGELFF

d_call: TRBD2
clone_size: .
j_call: TRBJ2-3
v_call: TRBV4-1
cdr3_nt: TGCGCCAGCAGCCACGGCACGGGACTAGCCTCAGTTACGCAGTATTTT
cdr3_aa: CASSHGTGLASVTQYF

d_call: TRBD2
clone_size: .
j_call: TRBJ2-7
v_call: TRBV27
cdr3_nt: TGTGCCAGCAGTTTTTCAGCGGGGGCCTCTACGGAGCAGTACTTC
cdr3_aa: CASSFSAGASTEQYF

d_call: .
clone_size: .
j_call: TRBJ2-7
v_call: TRBV10-1
cdr3_nt: TGCGCCAGCAGTGAGTCGGCCTACGAGCAGTACTTC
cdr3_aa: CASSESAYEQYF

d_call: .
clone_size: .
j_call: TRBJ2-5
v_call: TRBV27
cdr3_nt: TGTGCCAGCAGTTTATTGGGGAATCAAGAGACCCAGTACTTC
cdr3_aa: CASSLLGNQETQYF

d_call: .
clone_size: .
j_call: TRBJ2-5
v_call: TRBV7-9
cdr3_nt: TGTGCCAGCAGCTTAGGAACAGGTGCCTCGCAAGAGACCCAGTACTTC
cdr3_aa: CASSLGTGASQETQYF

d_call: TRBD1
clone_size: .
j_call: TRBJ1-3
v_call: TRBV9
cdr3_nt: TGTGCCAGCAGCGCGCGGGACAGCATAAACACCATATATTTT
cdr3_aa: CASSARDSINTIYF

d_call: .
clone_size: .
j_call: TRBJ2-1
v_call: TRBV5-1
cdr3_nt: TGCGCCAGCAGCTATACAGGCGACTGGACCTACAATGAGCAGTTCTTC
cdr3_aa: CASSYTGDWTYNEQFF

d_call: .
clone_size: .
j_call: TRBJ2-7
v_call: TRBV7-8
cdr3_nt: TGTGCCAGCAGCTTTTGGGGCTCCTACGAGCAGTACTTC
cdr3_aa: CASSFWGSYEQYF

d_call: .
clone_size: .
j_call: TRBJ1-1
v_call: TRBV28
cdr3_nt: TGTGCCAGCAGTCGGATGAACACTGAAGCTTTCTTT
cdr3_aa: CASSRMNTEAFF